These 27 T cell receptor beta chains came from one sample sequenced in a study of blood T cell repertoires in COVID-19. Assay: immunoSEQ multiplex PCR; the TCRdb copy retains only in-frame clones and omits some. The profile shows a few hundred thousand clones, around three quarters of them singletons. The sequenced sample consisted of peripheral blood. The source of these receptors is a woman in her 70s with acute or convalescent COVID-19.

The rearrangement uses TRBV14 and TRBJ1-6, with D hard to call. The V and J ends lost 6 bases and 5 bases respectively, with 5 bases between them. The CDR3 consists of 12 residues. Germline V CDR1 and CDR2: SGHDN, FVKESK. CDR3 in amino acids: CASSINNSPLHF. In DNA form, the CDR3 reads TGTGCCAGCAGTATAAATAATTCACCCCTCCACTTT.

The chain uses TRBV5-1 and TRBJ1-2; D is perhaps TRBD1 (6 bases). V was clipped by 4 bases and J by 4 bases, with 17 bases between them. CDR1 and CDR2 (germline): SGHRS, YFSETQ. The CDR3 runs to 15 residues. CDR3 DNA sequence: TGCGCCAGCAGCCCTGCTGGGGGGGCCCTCTATGGCTACACCTTC. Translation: CASSPAGGALYGYTF.

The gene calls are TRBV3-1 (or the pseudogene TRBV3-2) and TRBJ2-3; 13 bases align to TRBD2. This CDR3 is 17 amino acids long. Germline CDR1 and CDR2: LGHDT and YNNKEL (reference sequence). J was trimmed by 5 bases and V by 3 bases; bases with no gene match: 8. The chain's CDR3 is CASSHARTSGGGDTQYF. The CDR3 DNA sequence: TGTGCCAGCAGCCACGCCCGGACTAGCGGGGGCGGAGATACGCAGTATTTT.

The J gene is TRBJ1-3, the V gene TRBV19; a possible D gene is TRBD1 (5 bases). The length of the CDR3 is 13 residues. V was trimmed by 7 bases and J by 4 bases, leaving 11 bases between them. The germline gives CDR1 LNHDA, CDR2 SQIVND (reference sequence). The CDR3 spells CASTSGYGNTIYF. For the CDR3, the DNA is TGTGCCAGTACCTCAGGGTACGGAAACACCATATATTTT.

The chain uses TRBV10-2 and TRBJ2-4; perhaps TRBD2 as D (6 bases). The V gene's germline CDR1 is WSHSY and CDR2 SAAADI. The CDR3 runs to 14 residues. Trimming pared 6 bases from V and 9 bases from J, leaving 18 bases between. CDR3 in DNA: TGCGCCAGCAGGGGGAGCAGGGACTCGGTCATTCAGTACTTC. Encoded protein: CASRGSRDSVIQYF.

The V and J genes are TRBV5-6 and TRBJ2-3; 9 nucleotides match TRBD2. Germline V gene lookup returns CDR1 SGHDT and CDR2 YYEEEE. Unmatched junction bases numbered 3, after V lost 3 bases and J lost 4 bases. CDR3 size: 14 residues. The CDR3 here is CASSWTSAPDTQYF. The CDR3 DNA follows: TGTGCCAGCAGCTGGACTAGCGCTCCAGATACGCAGTATTTT.

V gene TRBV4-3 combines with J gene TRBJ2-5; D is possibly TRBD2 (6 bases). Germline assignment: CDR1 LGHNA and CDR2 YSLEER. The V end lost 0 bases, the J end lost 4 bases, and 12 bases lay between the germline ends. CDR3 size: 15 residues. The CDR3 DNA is TGCGCCAGCAGCCAAGATGGTGGGGGGTTAGAGACCCAGTACTTC. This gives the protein CASSQDGGGLETQYF.

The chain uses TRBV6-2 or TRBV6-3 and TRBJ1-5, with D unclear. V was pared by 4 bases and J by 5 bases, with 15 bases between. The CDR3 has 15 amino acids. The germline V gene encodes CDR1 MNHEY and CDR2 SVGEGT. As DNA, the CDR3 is TGTGCCAGCAGTTCAAGAGGATTTAAGTATCAGCCCCAGCATTTT. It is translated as CASSSRGFKYQPQHF.

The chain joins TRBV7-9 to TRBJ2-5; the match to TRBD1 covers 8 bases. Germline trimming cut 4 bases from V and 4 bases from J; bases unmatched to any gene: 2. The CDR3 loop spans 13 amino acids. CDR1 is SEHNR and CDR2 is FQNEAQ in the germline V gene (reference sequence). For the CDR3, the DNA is TGTGCCAGCAGCTCCGGACAGGGAGAGACCCAGTACTTC. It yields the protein CASSSGQGETQYF.

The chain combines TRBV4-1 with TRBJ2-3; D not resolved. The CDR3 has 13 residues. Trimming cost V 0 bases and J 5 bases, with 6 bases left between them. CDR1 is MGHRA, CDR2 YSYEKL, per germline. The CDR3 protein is CASSQDPLDTQYF. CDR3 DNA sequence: TGCGCCAGCAGCCAAGATCCCTTAGATACGCAGTATTTT.

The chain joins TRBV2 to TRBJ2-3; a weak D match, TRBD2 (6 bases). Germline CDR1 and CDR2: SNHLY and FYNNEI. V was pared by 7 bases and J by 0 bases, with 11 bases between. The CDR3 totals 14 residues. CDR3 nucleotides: TGTGCCAGCAAGGCGGGGACTAGCACAGATACGCAGTATTTT. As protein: CASKAGTSTDTQYF.

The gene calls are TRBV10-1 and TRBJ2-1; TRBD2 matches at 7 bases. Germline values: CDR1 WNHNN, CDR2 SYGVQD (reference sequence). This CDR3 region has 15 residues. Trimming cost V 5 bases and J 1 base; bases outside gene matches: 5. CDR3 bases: TGCGCCAGCAGTCCCGGGACTACGTCCTACAATGAGCAGTTCTTC. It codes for CASSPGTTSYNEQFF.

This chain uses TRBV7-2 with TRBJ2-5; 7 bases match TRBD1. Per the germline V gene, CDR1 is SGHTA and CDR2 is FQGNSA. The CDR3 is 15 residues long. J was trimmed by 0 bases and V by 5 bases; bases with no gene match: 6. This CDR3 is CASSRPTGNQETQYF. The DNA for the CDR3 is TGTGCCAGCAGCCGGCCGACAGGGAACCAAGAGACCCAGTACTTC.

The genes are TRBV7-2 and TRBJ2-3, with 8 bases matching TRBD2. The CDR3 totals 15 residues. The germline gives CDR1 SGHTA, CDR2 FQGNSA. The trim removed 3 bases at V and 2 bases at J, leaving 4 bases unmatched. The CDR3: CASSFGGAYTDTQYF. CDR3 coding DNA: TGTGCCAGCAGCTTCGGGGGGGCATACACAGATACGCAGTATTTT.

The CDR3 nucleotides are TGTGCTAGTGGTTTGGTGGACAGCTTTAATGAAAAACTGTTTTTT. Protein product: CASGLVDSFNEKLFF. The chain has TRBV12-5 and TRBJ1-4, with TRBD1 as a possible D gene (6 bases). V was shortened by 0 bases and J by 4 bases, with 9 bases between the two germline ends. There are 15 residues in the CDR3. The germline V gene has CDR1 LGHNT and CDR2 FRNRAP. Looking up the rest from reference TRBV12-5 and TRBJ1-4 gives the full variable domain: DARVTQTPRHKVTEMGQEVTMRCQPILGHNTVFWYRQTMMQGLELLAYFRNRAPLDDSGMPKDRFSAEMPDATLATLKIQPSEPRDSAVYFCASGLVDSFNEKLFFGSGTQLSVL.

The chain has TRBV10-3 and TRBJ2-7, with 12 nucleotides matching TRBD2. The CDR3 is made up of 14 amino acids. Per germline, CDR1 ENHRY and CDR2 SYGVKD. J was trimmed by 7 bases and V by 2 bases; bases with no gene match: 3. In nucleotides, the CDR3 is TGTGCCATCAGTGAGGTGACTAGCGGGGGAGAGCAGTACTTC. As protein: CAISEVTSGGEQYF.

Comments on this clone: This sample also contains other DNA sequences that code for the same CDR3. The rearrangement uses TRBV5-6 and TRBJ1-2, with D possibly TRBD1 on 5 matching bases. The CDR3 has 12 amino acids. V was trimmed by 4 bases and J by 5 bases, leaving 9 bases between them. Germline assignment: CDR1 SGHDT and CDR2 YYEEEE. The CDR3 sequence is CASSLQGYGYTF. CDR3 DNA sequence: TGTGCCAGCAGCCTGCAGGGATATGGCTACACCTTC.

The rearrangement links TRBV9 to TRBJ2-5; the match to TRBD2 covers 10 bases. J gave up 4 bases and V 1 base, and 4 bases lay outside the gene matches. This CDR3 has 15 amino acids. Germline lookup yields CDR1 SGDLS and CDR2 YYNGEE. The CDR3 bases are TGTGCCAGCAGCGTACTAGCGGGGGTGGGAGAGACCCAGTACTTC. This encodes CASSVLAGVGETQYF. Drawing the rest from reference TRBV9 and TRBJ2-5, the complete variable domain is DSGVTQTPKHLITATGQRVTLRCSPRSGDLSVYWYQQSLDQGLQFLIQYYNGEERAKGNILERFSAQQFPDLHSELNLSSLELGDSALYFCASSVLAGVGETQYFGPGTRLLVL.

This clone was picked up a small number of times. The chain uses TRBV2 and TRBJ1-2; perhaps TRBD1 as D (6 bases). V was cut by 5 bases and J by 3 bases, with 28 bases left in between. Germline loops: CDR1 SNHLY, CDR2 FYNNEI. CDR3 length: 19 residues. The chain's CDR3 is CASSPLRSGAVKSDYGYTF. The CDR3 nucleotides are TGTGCCAGCAGTCCCCTAAGGTCAGGGGCTGTCAAATCGGACTATGGCTACACCTTC.

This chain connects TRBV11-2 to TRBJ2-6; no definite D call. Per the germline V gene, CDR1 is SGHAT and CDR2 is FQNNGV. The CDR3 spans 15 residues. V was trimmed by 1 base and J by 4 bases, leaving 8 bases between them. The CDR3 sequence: CASSLADPGANVLTF. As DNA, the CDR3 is TGTGCCAGCAGCTTAGCAGATCCCGGGGCCAACGTCCTGACTTTC. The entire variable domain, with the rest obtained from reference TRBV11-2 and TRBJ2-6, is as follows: EAGVAQSPRYKIIEKRQSVAFWCNPISGHATLYWYQQILGQGPKLLIQFQNNGVVDDSQLPKDRFSAERLKGVDSTLKIQPAKLEDSAVYLCASSLADPGANVLTFGAGSRLTVL.

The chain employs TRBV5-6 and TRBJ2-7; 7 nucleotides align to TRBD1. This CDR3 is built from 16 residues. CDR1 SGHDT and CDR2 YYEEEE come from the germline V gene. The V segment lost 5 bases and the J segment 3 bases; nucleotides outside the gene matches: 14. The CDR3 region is CASSPIMVGGNYEQYF. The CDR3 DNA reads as TGTGCCAGCAGTCCAATTATGGTAGGGGGCAACTACGAGCAGTACTTC.

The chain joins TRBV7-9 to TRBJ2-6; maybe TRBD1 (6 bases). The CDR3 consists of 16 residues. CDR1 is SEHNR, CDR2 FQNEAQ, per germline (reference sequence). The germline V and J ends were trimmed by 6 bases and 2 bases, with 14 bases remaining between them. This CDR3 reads CASRPQGYTGANVLTF. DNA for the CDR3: TGTGCCAGCAGACCTCAGGGGTACACTGGGGCCAACGTCCTGACTTTC.

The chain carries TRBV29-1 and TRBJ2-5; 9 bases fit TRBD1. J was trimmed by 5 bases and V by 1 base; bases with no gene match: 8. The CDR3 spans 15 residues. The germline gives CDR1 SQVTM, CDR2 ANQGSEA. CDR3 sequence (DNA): TGCAGCGTTGAAGCGTGGGACAGGGATGGTGAGACCCAGTACTTC. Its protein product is CSVEAWDRDGETQYF. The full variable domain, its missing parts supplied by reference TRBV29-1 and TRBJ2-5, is SAVISQKPSRDICQRGTSLTIQCQVDSQVTMMFWYRQQPGQSLTLIATANQGSEATYESGFVIDKFPISRPNLTFSTLTVSNMSPEDSSIYLCSVEAWDRDGETQYFGPGTRLLVL.

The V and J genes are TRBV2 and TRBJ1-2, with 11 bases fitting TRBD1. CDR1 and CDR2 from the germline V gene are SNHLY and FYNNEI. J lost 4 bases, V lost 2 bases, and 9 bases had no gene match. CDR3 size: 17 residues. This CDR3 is CASSERDRGVSGYGYTF. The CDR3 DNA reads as TGTGCCAGCAGTGAAAGGGACAGGGGGGTCTCCGGCTATGGCTACACCTTC.

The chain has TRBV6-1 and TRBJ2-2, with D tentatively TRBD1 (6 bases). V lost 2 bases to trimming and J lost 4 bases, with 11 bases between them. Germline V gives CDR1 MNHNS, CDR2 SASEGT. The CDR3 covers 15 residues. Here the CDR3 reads CASSERGRGTGELFF. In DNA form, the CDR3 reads TGTGCCAGCAGTGAAAGGGGCAGGGGCACCGGGGAGCTGTTTTTT.

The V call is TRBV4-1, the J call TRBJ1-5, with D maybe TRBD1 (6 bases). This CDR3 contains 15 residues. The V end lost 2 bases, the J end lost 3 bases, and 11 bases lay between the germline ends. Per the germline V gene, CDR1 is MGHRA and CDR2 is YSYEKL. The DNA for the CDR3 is TGCGCCAGCAGCCAAACAGGGAATACCAATCAGCCCCAGCATTTT. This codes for CASSQTGNTNQPQHF.

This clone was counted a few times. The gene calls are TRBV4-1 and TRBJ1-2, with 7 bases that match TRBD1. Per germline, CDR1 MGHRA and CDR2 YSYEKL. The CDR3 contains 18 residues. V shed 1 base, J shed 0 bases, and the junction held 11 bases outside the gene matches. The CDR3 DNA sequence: TGCGCCAGCAGCCAAGTCAAGGGCAGGGGGGAGCCTAACTATGGCTACACCTTC. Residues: CASSQVKGRGEPNYGYTF.